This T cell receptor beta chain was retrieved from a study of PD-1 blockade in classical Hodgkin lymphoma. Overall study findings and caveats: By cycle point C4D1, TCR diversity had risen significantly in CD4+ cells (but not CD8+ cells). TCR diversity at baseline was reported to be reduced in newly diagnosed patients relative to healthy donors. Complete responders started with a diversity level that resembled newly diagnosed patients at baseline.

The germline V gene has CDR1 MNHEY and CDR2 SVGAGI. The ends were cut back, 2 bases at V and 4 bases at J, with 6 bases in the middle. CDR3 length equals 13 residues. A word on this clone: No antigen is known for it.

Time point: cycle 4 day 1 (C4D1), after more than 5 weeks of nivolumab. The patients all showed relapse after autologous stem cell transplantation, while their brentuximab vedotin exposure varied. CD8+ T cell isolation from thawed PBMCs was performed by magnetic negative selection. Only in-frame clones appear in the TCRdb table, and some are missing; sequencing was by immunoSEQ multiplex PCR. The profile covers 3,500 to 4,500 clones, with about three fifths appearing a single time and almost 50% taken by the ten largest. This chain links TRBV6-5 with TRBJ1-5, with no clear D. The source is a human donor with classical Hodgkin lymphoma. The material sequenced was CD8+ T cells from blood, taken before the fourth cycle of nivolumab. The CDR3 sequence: CASSYSLNQPQHF. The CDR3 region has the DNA TGTGCCAGCAGTTACAGTCTAAATCAGCCCCAGCATTTT.